This T cell receptor (beta chain) was documented in a study of T cell changes during pregnancy in multiple sclerosis. The CDR3 extends over 18 amino acids. In germline, CDR1 is ENHRY, CDR2 SYGVKD. V was trimmed by 10 bases and J by 0 bases, leaving 25 bases between them. Generated by immunoSEQ multiplex PCR, the TCRdb table keeps only in-frame clones and is missing some. Of 50,000 to 60,000 clones in the sample, about 87% were seen once. This receptor was taken from a female donor with multiple sclerosis, enrolled in a pregnancy study. Sample: CD4+ T cells from peripheral blood mononuclear cells, taken in the first trimester of pregnancy. The rearrangement links TRBV10-3 to TRBJ1-5; D perhaps matches TRBD1 (6 bases). The CDR3 DNA reads TGTGCCACCCATCTCCGGGACATGTGGGGGAGTAGCAATCAGCCCCAGCATTTT. This gives the protein CATHLRDMWGSSNQPQHF.